One sample yielded the 31 T cell receptor beta chains listed below, sequenced in a study of T cell responses to AZD1222 COVID-19 vaccine. Measured with immunoSEQ multiplex PCR; TCRdb has only the in-frame clones, and not every one. The sample consists of about 100,000 clones, roughly 90% of them appearing once. The specimen was peripheral blood, collected on day 0 of AZD1222 vaccination. All receptors derive from an adult in good health.

The V call is TRBV5-4, the J call TRBJ1-2, with a tentative D call TRBD1 (5 bases). Germline CDR1 and CDR2: SGHNT and YYREEE (reference sequence). The ends were cut back, 4 bases at V and 4 bases at J, with 11 bases in the middle. The CDR3 is 13 residues long. The CDR3 bases are TGTGCCAGCAGCGACGGACAACGCTATGGCTACACCTTC. This encodes CASSDGQRYGYTF. The entire variable domain, with the rest obtained from reference TRBV5-4 and TRBJ1-2, is as follows: ETGVTQSPTHLIKTRGQQVTLRCSSQSGHNTVSWYQQALGQGPQFIFQYYREEENGRGNFPPRFSGLQFPNYSSELNVNALELDDSALYLCASSDGQRYGYTFGSGTRLTVV.

This sequence joins TRBV6-5 and TRBJ1-3, with D tentatively TRBD1 (5 bases). The CDR3 sequence is 14 residues long. Germline CDR1 reads MNHEY; CDR2 reads SVGAGI. V dropped 3 bases and J dropped 10 bases, with 16 bases sitting between them. CDR3 loop: CASSYLGSGGTIYF. In DNA form, the CDR3 reads TGTGCCAGCAGTTATCTGGGCAGCGGGGGGACCATATATTTT.

This chain connects TRBV28 to TRBJ2-7; no clear D gene. The germline CDR1 and CDR2 sequences are MDHEN and SYDVKM. V shed 3 bases and J shed 2 bases, with 11 bases lying between them. This CDR3 is built from 14 residues. The CDR3 region has the DNA TGTGCCAGCAGTTTCCGTGTCTTCCCCTACGAGCAGTACTTC. Translating it yields CASSFRVFPYEQYF. Based on the CDR3 plus reference TRBV28 and TRBJ2-7, the full variable domain is DVKVTQSSRYLVKRTGEKVFLECVQDMDHENMFWYRQDPGLGLRLIYFSYDVKMKEKGDIPEGYSVSREKKERFSLILESASTNQTSMYLCASSFRVFPYEQYFGPGTRLTVT.

This chain connects TRBV28 to TRBJ1-1; 8 bases agree with TRBD1. The CDR3 contains 18 residues. J was trimmed by 3 bases and V by 2 bases; bases with no gene match: 14. Germline values: CDR1 MDHEN, CDR2 SYDVKM. In DNA, the CDR3 is TGTGCCAGCAGTTTAAAGTCGGGAGACAGGGGTTATCACACTGAAGCTTTCTTT. Protein sequence: CASSLKSGDRGYHTEAFF.

The chain couples TRBV11-2 to TRBJ2-7; 8 nucleotides line up with TRBD1. The germline V gene has CDR1 SGHAT and CDR2 FQNNGV. The CDR3 is 15 residues long. Trimming at V came to 6 bases and at J to 4 bases, leaving 11 bases not matched to a gene. CDR3 sequence: CASSPGQGGSYEQYF. Here the CDR3 DNA reads TGTGCCAGCAGTCCCGGACAGGGAGGCTCGTACGAGCAGTACTTC.

V gene TRBV7-3 combines with J gene TRBJ2-2; D remains unclear. This CDR3 contains 14 residues. Trimming removed 7 bases at V and 0 bases at J, with 9 bases between. Germline lookup yields CDR1 SGHTA and CDR2 FQGTGA. Here the CDR3 reads CASTQKANTGELFF. CDR3 sequence (DNA): TGTGCCAGCACCCAGAAAGCGAACACCGGGGAGCTGTTTTTT.

The chain carries TRBV6-5 and TRBJ1-1; D call uncertain. Trimming took 2 bases from V and 7 from J, leaving 20 bases between them. The V gene's germline CDR1 is MNHEY and CDR2 SVGAGI. The length of the CDR3 is 16 residues. CDR3 sequence reads: CASSYDKRRGKGEAFF. DNA for the CDR3: TGTGCCAGCAGTTACGATAAGCGTAGAGGGAAGGGTGAAGCTTTCTTT.

The CDR3 bases are TGTGCCAGCAGCCAAAGCCCCAGGGCTGGGGCCAACGTCCTGACTTTC. As protein: CASSQSPRAGANVLTF. The gene calls are TRBV7-2 and TRBJ2-6; TRBD1 is a possible D gene (5 bases). Germline CDR1 reads SGHTA; CDR2 reads FQGNSA. The V end was cut by 5 bases, the J end by 2 bases, with 13 bases between. This CDR3 is 16 amino acids long.

V gene TRBV6-5 combines with J gene TRBJ1-2, with 8 bases lining up with TRBD1. There are 16 residues in the CDR3. The V segment lost 3 bases and the J segment 7 bases; nucleotides outside the gene matches: 13. CDR1 is MNHEY and CDR2 is SVGAGI in the germline V gene. The CDR3 loop reads CASSYQAGGSQFGYTF. In DNA form, the CDR3 reads TGTGCCAGCAGTTATCAGGCAGGGGGCAGCCAATTTGGCTACACCTTC.

The chain is built from TRBV5-4 and TRBJ1-4; D possibly corresponds to TRBD1 (5 bases). The CDR3 sequence is 13 residues long. Germline assignment: CDR1 SGHNT and CDR2 YYREEE (reference sequence). The V end was cut by 4 bases, the J end by 5 bases, with 9 bases between. The CDR3 DNA reads TGTGCCAGCAGCGGGGCCCTGAATGAAAAACTGTTTTTT. Amino acids: CASSGALNEKLFF.

The chain carries TRBV28 and TRBJ1-2; the match to TRBD1 covers 9 bases. CDR1 MDHEN and CDR2 SYDVKM come from the germline V gene. J gave up 4 bases and V 2 bases, and 8 bases lay outside the gene matches. This CDR3 has 16 amino acids. CDR3 loop: CASSLQQGARGYGYTF. In nucleotides, the CDR3 is TGTGCCAGCAGTTTACAACAGGGGGCACGGGGCTATGGCTACACCTTC.

This chain connects TRBV4-3 to TRBJ1-2; TRBD1 matches at 7 bases. V shed 4 bases, J shed 7 bases, and the junction held 12 bases outside the gene matches. The germline V gene encodes CDR1 LGHNA and CDR2 YSLEER. The CDR3 extends over 15 amino acids. CDR3 bases: TGCGCCAGCAGCCCCGAGAAGGGGGCAAGTGGTGGCTACACCTTC. Translated: CASSPEKGASGGYTF.

The chain joins TRBV14 to TRBJ2-7, with a weak D call TRBD2 (5 bases). Trimming took 1 base from V and 3 from J, leaving 10 bases between them. The CDR3 runs 14 residues. Per the germline V gene, CDR1 is SGHDN and CDR2 is FVKESK. The CDR3 is CASSQGLTGYEQYF. The CDR3 DNA reads as TGTGCCAGCAGCCAAGGACTAACGGGCTACGAGCAGTACTTC.

The chain carries TRBV28 and TRBJ2-7, with 8 bases aligning to TRBD2. V shed 4 bases, J shed 2 bases, and the junction held 19 bases outside the gene matches. The germline V gene has CDR1 MDHEN and CDR2 SYDVKM. The CDR3 extends over 19 amino acids. The CDR3 DNA is TGTGCCAGCAGTTCAATATCTTACCTACCGGGAGGGGTTCCCTACGAGCAGTACTTC. It is translated as CASSSISYLPGGVPYEQYF. The full variable domain, in which reference TRBV28 and TRBJ2-7 provide the parts outside the CDR3, is DVKVTQSSRYLVKRTGEKVFLECVQDMDHENMFWYRQDPGLGLRLIYFSYDVKMKEKGDIPEGYSVSREKKERFSLILESASTNQTSMYLCASSSISYLPGGVPYEQYFGPGTRLTVT.

This chain's CDR3 is CASSPPGGGYNSPLHF. The CDR3 DNA reads TGTGCCAGCAGTCCCCCGGGGGGGGGTTACAATTCACCCCTCCACTTT. The chain combines TRBV27 with TRBJ1-6; TRBD1 might be the D (5 bases). Trimming took 5 bases from V and 7 from J, leaving 18 bases between them. CDR3 length equals 16 residues. Looked up from germline, CDR1 is MNHEY and CDR2 is SMNVEV (reference sequence).

The V gene is TRBV11-2, the J gene TRBJ1-6; possible D gene TRBD1, 6 bases. CDR1 SGHAT and CDR2 FQNNGV come from the germline V gene. CDR3 length: 17 residues. The V end lost 2 bases, the J end lost 7 bases, and 18 bases lay between the germline ends. The CDR3 reads CASSLLGTQRENSPLHF. The CDR3 DNA sequence: TGTGCCAGCAGCTTACTTGGGACACAGAGAGAGAATTCACCCCTCCACTTT.

This chain's CDR3 is CASSYFGGSGRNEQYF. CDR3 DNA: TGTGCCAGCAGTTACTTTGGCGGGAGTGGCAGGAACGAGCAGTACTTC. The genes are TRBV6-5 and TRBJ2-7, with 7 bases fitting TRBD2. The CDR3 has 16 amino acids. V lost 1 base and J lost 5; bases outside the gene matches: 11. Germline V gene data show CDR1 as MNHEY and CDR2 as SVGAGI.

The chain carries TRBV19 and TRBJ1-3; 7 bases map to TRBD1. Trimming at V came to 6 bases and at J to 2 bases, leaving 16 bases not matched to a gene. This CDR3 is 18 amino acids long. Germline CDR1 and CDR2: LNHDA and SQIVND (reference sequence). This chain's CDR3 is CASSHTHHRGSTGNTIYF. The CDR3 nucleotides are TGTGCCAGTAGCCATACTCATCACAGGGGATCCACTGGAAACACCATATATTTT.

V and J are TRBV11-2 and TRBJ2-7, with 10 bases that match TRBD2. Germline lookup yields CDR1 SGHAT and CDR2 FQNNGV. V trimming: 0 bases; J trimming: 4 bases; junction bases outside the gene matches: 9. The CDR3 spans 17 residues. CDR3 amino acids: CASSLDRASGSQYEQYF. The DNA of the CDR3 is TGTGCCAGCAGCTTAGATCGGGCTAGCGGGAGTCAGTACGAGCAGTACTTC.

The chain has TRBV5-1 and TRBJ1-1; D possibly corresponds to TRBD1 (5 bases). This CDR3 is 14 amino acids long. Germline-derived CDR1 and CDR2 are SGHRS and YFSETQ. V dropped 3 bases and J dropped 5 bases, with 14 bases sitting between them. CDR3 loop: CASSSVLGGTEAFF. CDR3 DNA sequence: TGCGCCAGCAGCTCGGTACTCGGGGGGACTGAAGCTTTCTTT.

The genes are TRBV6-5 and TRBJ2-7; 12 bases are a match to TRBD2. From germline, CDR1 is MNHEY and CDR2 SVGAGI. The J segment lost 7 bases and the V segment lost 6 bases, leaving 1 base of the junction unmatched. The CDR3 is made up of 12 amino acids. This CDR3 reads CASSGLAGEQYF. CDR3 DNA: TGTGCCAGCAGCGGACTAGCGGGAGAGCAGTACTTC.

The CDR3: CASSLDLPNTGELFF. CDR3 nucleotides: TGCGCCAGCAGCTTGGATCTGCCGAACACCGGGGAGCTGTTTTTT. J is TRBJ2-2 and V is TRBV5-1; D remains unclear. The CDR3 totals 15 residues. CDR1 is SGHRS, CDR2 YFSETQ, per germline. V was trimmed by 0 bases and J by 0 bases, leaving 6 bases between them. The full variable domain, completed using reference TRBV5-1 and TRBJ2-2, is KAGVTQTPRYLIKTRGQQVTLSCSPISGHRSVSWYQQTPGQGLQFLFEYFSETQRNKGNFPGRFSGRQFSNSRSEMNVSTLELGDSALYLCASSLDLPNTGELFFGEGSRLTVL.

The genes are TRBV3-1 (or the pseudogene TRBV3-2) and TRBJ1-6; the match to TRBD1 covers 9 bases. Trimming at V came to 0 bases and at J to 7 bases, leaving 4 bases not matched to a gene. The CDR3 has 16 residues. Germline-derived CDR1 and CDR2 are LGHDT and YNNKEL (reference sequence). The CDR3 protein is CASSQDWTGENSPLHF. CDR3 in DNA: TGTGCCAGCAGCCAAGACTGGACAGGGGAGAATTCACCCCTCCACTTT.

The chain is built from TRBV6-2 or TRBV6-3 and TRBJ2-7, with 10 bases lining up with TRBD1. With V trimmed by 2 bases and J by 6 bases, 7 bases remained unmatched. Germline values: CDR1 MNHEY, CDR2 SVGEGT. This CDR3 contains 15 residues. CDR3: CASSYPDRGRGEQYF. The CDR3 region has the DNA TGTGCCAGCAGTTACCCAGACAGGGGGCGTGGCGAGCAGTACTTC.

The chain couples TRBV6-5 to TRBJ1-1, with no clear D. Trimming took off 6 bases at V and 6 bases at J, with 14 bases between the two ends. The CDR3 extends over 13 amino acids. Germline-derived CDR1 and CDR2 are MNHEY and SVGAGI. CDR3 in amino acids: CASRPLQPPEAFF. In DNA, the CDR3 is TGTGCCAGCAGGCCCCTCCAACCACCTGAAGCTTTCTTT.

Details on this clone: Other DNA sequences in this sample translate to the same CDR3. The chain is built from TRBV7-2 and TRBJ2-5; a possible D gene is TRBD1 (6 bases). The ends were cut back, 5 bases at V and 3 bases at J, with 7 bases in the middle. Germline-derived CDR1 and CDR2 are SGHTA and FQGNSA. The CDR3 has 12 amino acids. The CDR3 protein is CASSPGEETQYF. The CDR3 DNA is TGTGCCAGCAGCCCAGGGGAAGAGACCCAGTACTTC.

The chain recombines TRBV12-3 or TRBV12-4 with TRBJ2-1, with 9 nucleotides matching TRBD2. CDR3 length: 12 amino acids. The ends lost 6 bases at V and 16 bases at J; junction bases unmatched: 10. The CDR3 DNA reads TGTGCCAGCAGCGGAAGTAGCGGGAGACTTTTCTTC. Translating it yields CASSGSSGRLFF.

The chain recombines TRBV5-4 with TRBJ1-3; 7 positions match TRBD1. The length of the CDR3 is 15 residues. V trimming: 3 bases; J trimming: 3 bases; junction bases outside the gene matches: 6. In germline, CDR1 is SGHNT, CDR2 YYREEE (reference sequence). CDR3 sequence (DNA): TGTGCCAGCAGCTCGACCGGGACAGTTGGAAACACCATATATTTT. This sequence encodes CASSSTGTVGNTIYF.

V usage is TRBV7-2 and J usage is TRBJ2-7; 8 nucleotides align to TRBD1. The CDR3 consists of 13 residues. CDR1 is SGHTA, CDR2 FQGNSA, per germline. Trimming cost V 5 bases and J 4 bases; bases outside gene matches: 4. This CDR3 reads CASSRQGAYEQYF. The CDR3 DNA reads as TGTGCCAGCAGCCGCCAGGGGGCGTACGAGCAGTACTTC.

V and J are TRBV5-4 and TRBJ2-7; 10 positions match TRBD1. The V segment lost 4 bases and the J segment 4 bases; nucleotides outside the gene matches: 11. Looked up from germline, CDR1 is SGHNT and CDR2 is YYREEE (reference sequence). CDR3 length equals 16 residues. In nucleotides, the CDR3 is TGTGCCAGCAGCCCGGCAAGACGGGACAGGGGATACGAGCAGTACTTC. Its protein product is CASSPARRDRGYEQYF.

V is TRBV12-3 or TRBV12-4 and J is TRBJ1-2; D gene ambiguous. The CDR3 consists of 12 residues. V lost 5 bases and J 1 base, leaving 5 bases between the germline ends. In DNA, the CDR3 is TGTGCCAGCAGTCGGGGTAACTATGGCTACACCTTC. Translated, it gives CASSRGNYGYTF.